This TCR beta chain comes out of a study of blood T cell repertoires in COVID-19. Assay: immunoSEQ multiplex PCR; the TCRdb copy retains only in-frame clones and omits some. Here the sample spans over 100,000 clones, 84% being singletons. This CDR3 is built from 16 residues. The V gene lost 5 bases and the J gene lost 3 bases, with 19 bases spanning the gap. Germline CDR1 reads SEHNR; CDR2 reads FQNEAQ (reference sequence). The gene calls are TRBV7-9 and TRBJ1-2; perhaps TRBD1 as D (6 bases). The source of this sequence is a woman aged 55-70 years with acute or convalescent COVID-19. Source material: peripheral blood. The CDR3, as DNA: TGTGCCAGCAGCCAAACTCCGGGACACATTCACTATGGCTACACCTTC. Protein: CASSQTPGHIHYGYTF.